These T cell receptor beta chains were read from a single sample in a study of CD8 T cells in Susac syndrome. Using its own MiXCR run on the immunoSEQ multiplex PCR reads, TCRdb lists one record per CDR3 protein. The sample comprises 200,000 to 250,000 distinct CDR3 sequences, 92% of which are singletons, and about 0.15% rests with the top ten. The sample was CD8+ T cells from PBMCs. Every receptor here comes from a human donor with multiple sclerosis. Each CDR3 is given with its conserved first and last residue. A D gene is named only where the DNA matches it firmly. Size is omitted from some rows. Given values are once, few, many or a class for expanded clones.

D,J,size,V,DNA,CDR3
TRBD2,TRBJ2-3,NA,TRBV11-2,TGTGCCAGCAGCTCTCTAGCGGGAGGGATAGATACGCAGTATTTT,CASSSLAGGIDTQYF
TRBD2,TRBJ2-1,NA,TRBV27,TGTGCCAGCAGAGGCGGGAGAGGCTACAATGAGCAGTTCTTC,CASRGGRGYNEQFF
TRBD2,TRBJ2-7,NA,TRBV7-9,TGTGCCAGCAGCTTTCTCGGCGGGGGGCTGAACTACGAGCAGTACTTC,CASSFLGGGLNYEQYF
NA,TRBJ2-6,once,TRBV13,TGTGCCAGCGCCCCCAGGGGCTTTGGGGCCAACGTCCTGACTTTC,CASAPRGFGANVLTF
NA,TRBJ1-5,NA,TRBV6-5,TGTGCCAGCAGTTACTCGTCGATGGGCAATCAGCCCCAGCATTTT,CASSYSSMGNQPQHF
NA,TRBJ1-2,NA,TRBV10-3,TGTGCCATCAGTGACCCTACAGGTTCGGGTGGCTACACCTTC,CAISDPTGSGGYTF
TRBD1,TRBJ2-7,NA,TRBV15,TGTGCCACCAGCTTGGACAGGGGACCCTACGAGCAGTACTTC,CATSLDRGPYEQYF
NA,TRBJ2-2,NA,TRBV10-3,TGTGCCATCAGTGGGGGGCAGCGGGAAAACACCGGGGAGCTGTTTTTT,CAISGGQRENTGELFF
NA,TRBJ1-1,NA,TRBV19,TGTGCCAGTACATGGAGGGGAGACACTGAAGCTTTCTTT,CASTWRGDTEAFF
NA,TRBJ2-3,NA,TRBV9,TGTGCCAGCAGCCCTTGGGGATATAGCACAGATACGCAGTATTTT,CASSPWGYSTDTQYF
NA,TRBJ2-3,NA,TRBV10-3,TGTGCCATCTCCCAGGCGGGATTTAGCACAGATACGCAGTATTTT,CAISQAGFSTDTQYF
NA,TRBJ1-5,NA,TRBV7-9,TGTGCCAGCAGCGCCGGACGGCCGGACAATCAGCCCCAGCATTTT,CASSAGRPDNQPQHF
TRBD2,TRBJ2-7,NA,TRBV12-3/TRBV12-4,TGTGCCAGCAGTTCTCCGGGACTAGCGGGAGAAGGCTCCTACGAGCAGTACTTC,CASSSPGLAGEGSYEQYF
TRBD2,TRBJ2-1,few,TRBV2,TGTGCCAGCAGTGAATGGGCGGGAGTCCCCCATGAGCAGTTCTTC,CASSEWAGVPHEQFF
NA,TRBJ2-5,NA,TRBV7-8,TGTGCCAGCAGCCCATCGGGGTCGGGACCCTTGGGGGCCCAGTACTTC,CASSPSGSGPLGAQYF
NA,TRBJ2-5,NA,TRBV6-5,TGTGCCAGCAGTTACGGGGCAGGGAGAGATCCCGAAGAGACCCAGTACTTC,CASSYGAGRDPEETQYF
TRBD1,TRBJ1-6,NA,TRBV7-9,TGTGCCAGCAGCTTAGATCGGGACAGGGGCCTACCCCTCCACTTT,CASSLDRDRGLPLHF
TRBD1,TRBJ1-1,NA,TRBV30,TGTGGCTTTCAGGGGGGCCTGAACACTGAAGCTTTCTTT,CGFQGGLNTEAFF
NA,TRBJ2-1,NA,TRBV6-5,TGTGCCAGCAGTCCGACACAGGCCAATGAGCAGTTCTTC,CASSPTQANEQFF
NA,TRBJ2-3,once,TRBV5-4,TGTGCCAGCACTTTCCGGGGACTTACTGGCACAGATACGCAGTATTTT,CASTFRGLTGTDTQYF
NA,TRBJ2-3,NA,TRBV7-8,TGTGCCAGCAGCTTAGCGCCGGGGCCCGTGGGAGATACGCAGTATTTT,CASSLAPGPVGDTQYF
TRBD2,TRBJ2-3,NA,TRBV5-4,TGTGCCAGCAGCTTAGTTAGCGGGGCAACAGATACGCAGTATTTT,CASSLVSGATDTQYF
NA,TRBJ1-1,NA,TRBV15,TGTGCCACCGGGCCCCTATTCGCTGAAGCTTTCTTT,CATGPLFAEAFF
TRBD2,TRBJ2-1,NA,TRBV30,TGTGCCGGAGAACTAGCGGGGGGCTACAATGAGCAGTTCTTC,CAGELAGGYNEQFF
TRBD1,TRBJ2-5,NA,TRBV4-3,TGCGCCAGCAGCCACAGAACCGGGACAGGGGTAGAGACCCAGTACTTC,CASSHRTGTGVETQYF
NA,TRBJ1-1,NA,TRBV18,TGTGCCAGCTCACCACCGGCAGGGGTGAACACTGAAGCTTTCTTT,CASSPPAGVNTEAFF
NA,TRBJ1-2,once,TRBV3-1,TGTGCCAGCAGCCAAGACTCGGGGTCCGTCGGATACTATGGCTACACCTTC,CASSQDSGSVGYYGYTF
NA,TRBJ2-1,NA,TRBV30,TGTGCCTGGAGTAGGAATGAGCAGTTCTTC,CAWSRNEQFF
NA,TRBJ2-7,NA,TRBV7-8,TGTGCCAGCAGCGGCCGGGACACTAGCTCCTACGAGCAGTACTTC,CASSGRDTSSYEQYF
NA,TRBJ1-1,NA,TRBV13,TGTGCCAGCAGCTTACGGGGCCTCCCTGAAGCTTTCTTT,CASSLRGLPEAFF
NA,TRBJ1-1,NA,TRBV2,TGTGCCAGCAGTGAAGAGGGAGAAGCTTTCTTT,CASSEEGEAFF
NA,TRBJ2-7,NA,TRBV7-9,TGTGCCAGCAGCTTAGGCCTAGACCCCTACGAGCAGTACTTC,CASSLGLDPYEQYF
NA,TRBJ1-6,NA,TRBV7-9,TGTGCCAGCAGCTCCGCGGGGTTCTATAATTCACCCCTCCACTTT,CASSSAGFYNSPLHF
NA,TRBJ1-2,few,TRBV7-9,TGTGCCAGCAGCTTAGGTTCGGGCTACACCTTC,CASSLGSGYTF
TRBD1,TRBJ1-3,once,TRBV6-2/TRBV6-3,TGTGCCAGCACCTCGGGACAGCCGCCATCCACTGGAAACACCATATATTTT,CASTSGQPPSTGNTIYF
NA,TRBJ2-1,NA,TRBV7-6,TGTGCCAGCAGTCGGAGGGGGGGCAATGAGCAGTTCTTC,CASSRRGGNEQFF
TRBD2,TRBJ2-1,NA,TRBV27,TGTGCCGCGGGGGAGGGCACAGGCTCCTACAATGAGCAGTTCTTC,CAAGEGTGSYNEQFF
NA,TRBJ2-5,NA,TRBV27,TGTGCCAGCAGTTTAAGGGGGGGAGGGTACCAAGAGACCCAGTACTTC,CASSLRGGGYQETQYF
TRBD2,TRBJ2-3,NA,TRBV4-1,TGCGCCAGCAGCCATCATAGCGGGGGCCGCACAGATACGCAGTATTTT,CASSHHSGGRTDTQYF
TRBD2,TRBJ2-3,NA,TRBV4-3,TGCGCCAGCAGCCCAATTGTGCCCGGGACTAGCGGGAGTTTAGATACGCAGTATTTT,CASSPIVPGTSGSLDTQYF
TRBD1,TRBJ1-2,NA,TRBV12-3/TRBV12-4,TGTGCCAGCGCCGGACAGGGTTTCGTCTACACCTTC,CASAGQGFVYTF
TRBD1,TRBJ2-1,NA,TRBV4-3,TGCGCCAGCAGCCAAGATCGACAGGGGGCGTTAAATGAGCAGTTCTTC,CASSQDRQGALNEQFF
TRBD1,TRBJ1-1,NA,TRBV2,TGTGCCAGCAAACCCCACCGACAGGGGAACACTGAAGCTTTCTTT,CASKPHRQGNTEAFF
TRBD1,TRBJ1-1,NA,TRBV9,TGTGCCAGCAGCGGACAGGGTGTGTACACTGAAGCTTTCTTT,CASSGQGVYTEAFF
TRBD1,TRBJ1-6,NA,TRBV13,TGTGCCAGCAGCTTAGGCCCCGGGACAGGGAGCGCCTATAATTCACCCCTCCACTTT,CASSLGPGTGSAYNSPLHF
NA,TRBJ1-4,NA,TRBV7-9,TGTGCCAGCCAAGGGGGTACGGCTAATGAAAAACTGTTTTTT,CASQGGTANEKLFF
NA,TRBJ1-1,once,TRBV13,TGTGCCAGCAGCTTCAGGGGAGGGGACATTCAGAACACTGAAGCTTTCTTT,CASSFRGGDIQNTEAFF
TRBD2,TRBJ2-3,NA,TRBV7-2,TGTGCCAGCAGCTTAGTGGGAGGGCCGGCAGATACGCAGTATTTT,CASSLVGGPADTQYF
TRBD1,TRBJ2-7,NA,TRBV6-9,TGTGCCAGCAGCCAGGGGTACCGGGACAGGGGTTTGTACGAGCAGTACTTC,CASSQGYRDRGLYEQYF
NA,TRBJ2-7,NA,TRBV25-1,TGTGCCAGCAGTGAATTGGCGGGGTTCAACGAGCAGTACTTC,CASSELAGFNEQYF
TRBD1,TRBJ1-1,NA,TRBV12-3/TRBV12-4,TGTGCCAGTGGGACAGGTCTTGGTGAAGCTTTCTTT,CASGTGLGEAFF
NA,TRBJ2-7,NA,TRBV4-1,TGCGCCAGCAGCCAAGATCAGGGGAGCAAGCAGTACTTC,CASSQDQGSKQYF